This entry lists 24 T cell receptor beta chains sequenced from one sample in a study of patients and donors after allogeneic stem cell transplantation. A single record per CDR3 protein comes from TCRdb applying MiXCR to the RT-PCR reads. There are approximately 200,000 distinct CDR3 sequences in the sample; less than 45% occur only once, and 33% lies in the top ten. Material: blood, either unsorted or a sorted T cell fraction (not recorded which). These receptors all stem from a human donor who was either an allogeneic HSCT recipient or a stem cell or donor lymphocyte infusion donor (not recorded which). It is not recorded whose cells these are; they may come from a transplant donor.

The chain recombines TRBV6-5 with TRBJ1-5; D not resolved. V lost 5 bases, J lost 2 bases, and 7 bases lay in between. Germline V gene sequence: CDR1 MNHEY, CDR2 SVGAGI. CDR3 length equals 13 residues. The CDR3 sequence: CASSRIGNQPQHF. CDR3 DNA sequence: TGTGCCAGCAGTCGGATTGGCAATCAGCCCCAGCATTTT.

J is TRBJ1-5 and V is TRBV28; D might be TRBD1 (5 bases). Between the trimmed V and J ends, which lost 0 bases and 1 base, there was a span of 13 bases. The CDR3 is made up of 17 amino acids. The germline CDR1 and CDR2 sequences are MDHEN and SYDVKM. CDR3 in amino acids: CASSLWQGDPSNQPQHF. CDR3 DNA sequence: TGTGCCAGCAGTTTATGGCAGGGAGACCCGAGCAATCAGCCCCAGCATTTT.

The CDR3 region is CASSLVGQNYYGYTF. CDR3 coding DNA: TGTGCCAGCAGCTTAGTAGGGCAGAACTACTATGGCTACACCTTC. The gene calls are TRBV7-8 and TRBJ1-2; D uncertain. Germline V gene sequence: CDR1 SGHVS, CDR2 FQNEAQ. The CDR3 totals 15 residues. The V gene lost 1 base and the J gene lost 3 bases, with 12 bases spanning the gap.

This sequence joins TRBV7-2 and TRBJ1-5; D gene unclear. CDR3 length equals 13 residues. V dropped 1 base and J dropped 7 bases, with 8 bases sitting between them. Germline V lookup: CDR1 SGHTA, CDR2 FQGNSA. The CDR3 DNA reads TGTGCCAGCAGCTTAGAGTTAAGCCAGCCCCAGCATTTT. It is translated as CASSLELSQPQHF.

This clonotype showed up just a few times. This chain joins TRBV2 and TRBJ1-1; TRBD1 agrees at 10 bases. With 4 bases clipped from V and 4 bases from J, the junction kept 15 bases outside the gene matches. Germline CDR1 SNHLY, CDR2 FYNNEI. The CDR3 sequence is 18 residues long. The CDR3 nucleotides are TGTGCCAGCAGTGCCTCGACAGGGGGCGTAATGGGGAGCACTGAAGCTTTCTTT. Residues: CASSASTGGVMGSTEAFF.

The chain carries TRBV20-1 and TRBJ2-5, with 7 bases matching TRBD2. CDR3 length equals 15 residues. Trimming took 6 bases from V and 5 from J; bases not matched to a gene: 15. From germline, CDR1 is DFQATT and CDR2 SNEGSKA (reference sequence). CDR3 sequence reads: CSARPMGGPSETQYF. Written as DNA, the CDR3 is TGCAGTGCCAGACCTATGGGAGGGCCCTCCGAGACCCAGTACTTC.

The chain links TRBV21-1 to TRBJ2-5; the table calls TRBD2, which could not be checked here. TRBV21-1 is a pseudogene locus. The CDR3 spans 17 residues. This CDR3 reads CASSGRTSGLPKETQYF. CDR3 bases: TGTGCCAGCAGCGGACGGACTAGCGGACTACCAAAAGAGACCCAGTACTTC.

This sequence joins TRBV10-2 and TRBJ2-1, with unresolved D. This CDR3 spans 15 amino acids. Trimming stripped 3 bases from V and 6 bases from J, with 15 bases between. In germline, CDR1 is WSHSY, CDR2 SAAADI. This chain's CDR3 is CASSDRRLLGNEQFF. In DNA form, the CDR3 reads TGCGCCAGCAGTGATCGACGGCTTTTAGGCAATGAGCAGTTCTTC.

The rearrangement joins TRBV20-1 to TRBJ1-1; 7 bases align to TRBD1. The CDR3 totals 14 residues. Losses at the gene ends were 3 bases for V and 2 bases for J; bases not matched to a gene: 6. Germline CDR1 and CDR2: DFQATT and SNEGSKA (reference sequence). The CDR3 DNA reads TGCAGTGCTAGTATGGGACAGAGAAACACTGAAGCTTTCTTT. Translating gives CSASMGQRNTEAFF.

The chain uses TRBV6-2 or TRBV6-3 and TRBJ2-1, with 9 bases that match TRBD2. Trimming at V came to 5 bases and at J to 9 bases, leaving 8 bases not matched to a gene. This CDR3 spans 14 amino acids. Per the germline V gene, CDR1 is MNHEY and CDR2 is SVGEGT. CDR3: CASSTPLAGFEQFF. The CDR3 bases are TGTGCCAGCAGTACCCCTCTAGCGGGATTTGAGCAGTTCTTC.

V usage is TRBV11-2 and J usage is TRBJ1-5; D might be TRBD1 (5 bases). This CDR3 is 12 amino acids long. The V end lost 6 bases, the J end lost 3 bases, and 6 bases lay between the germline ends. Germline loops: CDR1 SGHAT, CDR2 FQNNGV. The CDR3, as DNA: TGTGCCAGCAGACAGGTCAATCAGCCCCAGCATTTT. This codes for CASRQVNQPQHF.

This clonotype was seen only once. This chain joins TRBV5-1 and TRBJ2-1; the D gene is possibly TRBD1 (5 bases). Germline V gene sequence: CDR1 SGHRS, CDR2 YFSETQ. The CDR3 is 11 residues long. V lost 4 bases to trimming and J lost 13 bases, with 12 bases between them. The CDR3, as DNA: TGCGCCAGCAGCCTTTTGGACATTCAGTTCTTC. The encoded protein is CASSLLDIQFF.

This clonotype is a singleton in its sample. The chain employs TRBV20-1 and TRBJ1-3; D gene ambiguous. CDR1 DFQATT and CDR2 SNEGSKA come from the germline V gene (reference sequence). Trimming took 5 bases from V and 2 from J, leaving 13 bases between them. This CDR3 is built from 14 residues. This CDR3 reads CSAGRWGTGNTIYF. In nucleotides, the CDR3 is TGCAGTGCTGGGCGGTGGGGAACTGGAAACACCATATATTTT.

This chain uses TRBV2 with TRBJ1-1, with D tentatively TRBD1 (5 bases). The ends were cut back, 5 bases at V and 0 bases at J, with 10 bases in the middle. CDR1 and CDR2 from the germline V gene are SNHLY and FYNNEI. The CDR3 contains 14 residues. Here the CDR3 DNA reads TGTGCCAGCAGTATTGACAGAGTGAACACTGAAGCTTTCTTT. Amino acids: CASSIDRVNTEAFF.

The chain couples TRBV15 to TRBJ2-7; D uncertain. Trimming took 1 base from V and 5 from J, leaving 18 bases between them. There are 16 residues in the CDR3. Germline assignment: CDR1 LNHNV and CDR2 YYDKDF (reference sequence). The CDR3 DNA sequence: TGTGCCACCAGCAGAGGCCCCGGACGGAGTTCGGACGAGCAGTACTTC. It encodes CATSRGPGRSSDEQYF.

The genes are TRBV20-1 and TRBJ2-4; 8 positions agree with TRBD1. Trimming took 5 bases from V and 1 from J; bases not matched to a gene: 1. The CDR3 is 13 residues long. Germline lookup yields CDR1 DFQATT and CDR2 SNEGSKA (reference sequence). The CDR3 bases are TGCAGTGCTCGGGACAGGGCCAAAAACATTCAGTACTTC. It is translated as CSARDRAKNIQYF.

CDR3 sequence: CASSLGIWGGIYEQYF. For the CDR3, the DNA is TGTGCCAGCAGTTTGGGAATTTGGGGCGGTATCTACGAGCAGTACTTC. The chain is built from TRBV28 and TRBJ2-7, with D possibly TRBD1 on 5 matching bases. Per the germline V gene, CDR1 is MDHEN and CDR2 is SYDVKM. CDR3 length: 16 amino acids. Trimming removed 3 bases at V and 3 bases at J, with 18 bases between.

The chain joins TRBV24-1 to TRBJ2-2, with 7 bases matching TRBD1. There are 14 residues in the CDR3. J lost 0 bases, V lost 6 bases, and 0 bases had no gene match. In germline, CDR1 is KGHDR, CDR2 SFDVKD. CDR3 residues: CATSTGANTGELFF. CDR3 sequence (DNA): TGTGCCACCAGTACAGGGGCGAACACCGGGGAGCTGTTTTTT.

In nucleotides, the CDR3 is TGTGCCTGGAGAAGCAGGGGGATGCGGGACTATGGCTACACCTTC. Protein: CAWRSRGMRDYGYTF. The genes are TRBV30 and TRBJ1-2; 7 nucleotides match TRBD1. This CDR3 is built from 15 residues. Germline lookup yields CDR1 GTSNPN and CDR2 SVGIG (reference sequence). V dropped 3 bases and J dropped 3; count of bases not matched to a gene: 10.

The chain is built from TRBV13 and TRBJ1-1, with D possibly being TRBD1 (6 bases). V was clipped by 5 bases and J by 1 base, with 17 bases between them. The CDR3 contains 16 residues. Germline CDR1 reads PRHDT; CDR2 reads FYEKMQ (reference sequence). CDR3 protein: CASSLNGQTWNTEAFF. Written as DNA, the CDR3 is TGTGCCAGCAGCCTAAACGGACAGACATGGAACACTGAAGCTTTCTTT.

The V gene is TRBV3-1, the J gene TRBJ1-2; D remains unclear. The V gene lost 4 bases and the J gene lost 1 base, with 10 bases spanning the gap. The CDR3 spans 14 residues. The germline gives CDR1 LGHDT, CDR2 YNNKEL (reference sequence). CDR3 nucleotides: TGTGCCAGCAGCCCAACGACATTTAACTATGGCTACACCTTC. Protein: CASSPTTFNYGYTF.

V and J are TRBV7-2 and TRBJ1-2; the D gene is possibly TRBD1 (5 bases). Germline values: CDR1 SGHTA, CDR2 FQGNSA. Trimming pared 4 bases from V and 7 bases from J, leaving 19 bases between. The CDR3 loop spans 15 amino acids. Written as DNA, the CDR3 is TGTGCCAGCAGCTCAACTCCGGGGGTCCCAGGTGGCTACACCTTC. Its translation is CASSSTPGVPGGYTF.

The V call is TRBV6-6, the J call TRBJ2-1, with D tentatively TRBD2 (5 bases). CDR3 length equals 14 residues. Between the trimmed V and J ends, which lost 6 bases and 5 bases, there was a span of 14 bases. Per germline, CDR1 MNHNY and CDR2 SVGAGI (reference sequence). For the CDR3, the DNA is TGTGCCAGCAGCCCGACGGGGTTAAACAATGAGCAGTTCTTC. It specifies CASSPTGLNNEQFF.

The CDR3 spells CASFEGASVTEAFF. The CDR3 DNA follows: TGTGCCAGCTTTGAGGGAGCATCAGTAACTGAAGCTTTCTTT. The chain has TRBV6-5 and TRBJ1-1; D is unresolved. The CDR3 sequence is 14 residues long. V shed 8 bases and J shed 5 bases, with 18 bases lying between them. Germline CDR1 reads MNHEY; CDR2 reads SVGAGI.